This record covers a single TCR beta chain. Its antigen is unknown. The data were taken from a study of blood T cells in healthy people across ages. Trimming removed 10 bases at V and 0 bases at J, with 13 bases between. The length of the CDR3 is 13 residues. Looked up from germline, CDR1 is LGHDT and CDR2 is YNNKEL (reference sequence). Using a J-beta primer mix together with a sample-barcoded 5' primer, a second PCR was run for roughly 7 to 11 cycles. MiXCR was run by TCRdb on the 5' RACE reads, yielding one entry per CDR3 protein. Counted here are some 560,000 distinct CDR3 sequences, around a quarter occurring once; the ten biggest clones make up 3% to 4%. Findings of the study overall: Getting older went along with TCR beta diversity per million T cells dropping roughly linearly.

Another study also made use of these data, one on T cells of mothers and their children. In that study: Pairs that are related and pairs that are unrelated have TCR recombination output shaped similarly by thymic selection. Clones that were microchimeric and persistent were not detected among T cells.

This TCR was recovered from a boy younger than 10 in good health. The chain has TRBV3-1 and TRBJ2-7; the D gene is possibly TRBD2 (6 bases). The sequencing input was blood. Here the CDR3 DNA reads TGTGCCAAGGAGGGCGGGAACTCCTACGAGCAGTACTTC. Translating it yields CAKEGGNSYEQYF.